This T cell receptor (beta chain) was observed in a study of cytomegalovirus exposure and HLA in healthy donors. Study-level results: A later analysis linked a missense DCLRE1C variant to TCR beta V- and J-gene trimming. Researchers left out some V segments, among them TRBV6-2 and TRBV6-3, as indistinguishable.

Germline trimming cut 1 base from V and 0 bases from J; bases unmatched to any gene: 12. CDR3 length equals 19 residues. The germline V gene has CDR1 SEHNR and CDR2 FQNEAQ (reference sequence). PCR was performed using 60 Vbeta and 13 Jbeta primers. The protocol was immunoSEQ multiplex PCR, while the TCRdb copy is restricted to in-frame clones and leaves out a portion. The data hold over 60,000 clones, with around 72% observed a single time. Concerning this clone: Its antigen is still unknown.

Sequencing input: PBMCs. This clonotype was sampled from a male donor in good health and CMV-seropositive. The genes are TRBV7-9 and TRBJ2-7, with 10 bases fitting TRBD1. The CDR3 DNA reads as TGTGCCAGCAGCTTAGTTCTAGGGGGGGGACAGGGGTTCTCCTACGAGCAGTACTTC. This translates into CASSLVLGGGQGFSYEQYF.